Listed here are 11 T cell receptor beta chains from one sample, sequenced in a study of PD-1 blockade in classical Hodgkin lymphoma. This table comes from immunoSEQ multiplex PCR, and its TCRdb copy is limited to in-frame clones, with some not included. The sample yields under 50,000 clones, 66% seen once. Described time point: cycle 4 day 1 (C4D1), after around six weeks of nivolumab. In every patient, relapse followed autologous stem cell transplantation, while exposure to brentuximab vedotin differed. Specimen: peripheral blood mononuclear cells (PBMCs), collected before the fourth cycle of nivolumab. The source of these receptors is a human donor with classical Hodgkin lymphoma.

The V call is TRBV7-7, the J call TRBJ2-5; TRBD2 is a possible D gene (6 bases). This CDR3 has 18 amino acids. CDR1 is SSHAT, CDR2 FNYEAQ, per germline (reference sequence). V dropped 5 bases and J dropped 4 bases, with 26 bases sitting between them. DNA of the CDR3: TGTGCCAGCAGCCGATTAGGGCGGGATCCCCAAAAGGGAGAGACCCAGTACTTC. It yields the protein CASSRLGRDPQKGETQYF.

The chain employs TRBV30 and TRBJ2-6; D unclear. The V gene's germline CDR1 is GTSNPN and CDR2 SVGIG (reference sequence). The CDR3 runs 14 residues. The V gene lost 5 bases and the J gene lost 0 bases, with 8 bases spanning the gap. In nucleotides, the CDR3 is TGTGCCTGGGGGTCGTACTCTGGGGCCAACGTCCTGACTTTC. This sequence encodes CAWGSYSGANVLTF.

The chain joins TRBV10-3 to TRBJ1-6, with TRBD1 matching 8 bases. Germline assignment: CDR1 ENHRY and CDR2 SYGVKD. V shed 3 bases, J shed 10 bases, and the junction held 11 bases outside the gene matches. This CDR3 has 16 residues. The CDR3 sequence is CAISEQDRVAHSPLHF. The CDR3 bases are TGTGCCATCAGTGAACAGGACAGGGTCGCTCACTCACCCCTCCACTTT.

This clone was found a few times. The rearrangement joins TRBV29-1 to TRBJ1-2; 7 bases map to TRBD1. Trimming cost V 4 bases and J 5 bases; bases outside gene matches: 4. This CDR3 is 12 amino acids long. CDR1 and CDR2 from the germline V gene are SQVTM and ANQGSEA. CDR3 bases: TGCAGCGTTGTACAGGGGAAGTATGGCTACACCTTC. Its translation is CSVVQGKYGYTF.

V usage is TRBV5-5 and J usage is TRBJ2-5; the D gene is possibly TRBD1 (6 bases). The germline CDR1 and CDR2 sequences are SGHKS and YYEKEE (reference sequence). The length of the CDR3 is 14 residues. V shed 2 bases and J shed 5 bases, with 13 bases lying between them. The CDR3 loop is CASSFSQGVETQYF. DNA of the CDR3: TGTGCCAGCAGCTTCTCACAGGGTGTGGAGACCCAGTACTTC.

The chain has TRBV10-1 and TRBJ2-3, with D maybe TRBD1 (6 bases). V dropped 6 bases and J dropped 4 bases, with 14 bases sitting between them. CDR3 length: 14 residues. Germline V gene lookup returns CDR1 WNHNN and CDR2 SYGVQD (reference sequence). CDR3 sequence reads: CASRSTQGPDTQYF. CDR3 bases: TGCGCCAGCAGAAGTACACAGGGTCCAGATACGCAGTATTTT.

This clone was counted between two and nine times. The chain links TRBV6-1 to TRBJ1-6, with 8 bases fitting TRBD1. Germline CDR1 reads MNHNS; CDR2 reads SASEGT. The J segment lost 4 bases and the V segment lost 5 bases, leaving 10 bases of the junction unmatched. This CDR3 region has 17 residues. CDR3 sequence: CASSKGQGPSYNSPLHF. Written as DNA, the CDR3 is TGTGCCAGCAGTAAAGGACAGGGACCATCTTATAATTCACCCCTCCACTTT.

This clone was seen a few times. The chain has TRBV27 and TRBJ2-1; TRBD1 aligns across 9 bases. Trimming cost V 8 bases and J 3 bases; bases outside gene matches: 2. The CDR3 totals 13 residues. Germline values: CDR1 MNHEY, CDR2 SMNVEV (reference sequence). This CDR3 is CASRDRVYNEQFF. CDR3 sequence (DNA): TGTGCCAGCCGGGACAGGGTCTACAATGAGCAGTTCTTC.

This CDR3 is CSVDRVRGYTF. In DNA, the CDR3 is TGCAGCGTTGACAGGGTTAGAGGCTACACCTTC. The chain has TRBV29-1 and TRBJ1-2, with D possibly matching TRBD1 (5 bases). Trimming shortened V by 3 bases and J by 8 bases, and 10 bases separated the two germline ends. The CDR3 runs to 11 residues. Germline CDR1 SQVTM, CDR2 ANQGSEA.

Points on this clone: An end of the junction does not agree with germline; a read error may underlie this. Other DNA variants within this sample encode the same CDR3. V usage is TRBV7-2 and J usage is TRBJ1-5; TRBD1 is a possible D gene (5 bases). CDR1 is SGHTA, CDR2 FQGNSA, per germline. The length of the CDR3 is 15 residues. The CDR3 protein is CASSSGPSSNQPQHF. The CDR3 coding sequence is TGCGCCAGCAGCTCGGGACCTAGTAGCAATCAGCCCCAGCATTTT.

The chain employs TRBV6-5 and TRBJ1-3, with TRBD1 as a possible D gene (6 bases). The CDR3 is made up of 14 amino acids. Germline CDR1 MNHEY, CDR2 SVGAGI. The V and J ends lost 2 bases and 3 bases respectively, with 8 bases between them. This chain's CDR3 is CASSYAGDGNTIYF. For the CDR3, the DNA is TGTGCCAGCAGTTACGCAGGGGATGGAAACACCATATATTTT.